Detailed here is one T cell receptor beta chain. This entry belongs to a study of T-cell memory formation after mild COVID-19. TCRdb independently ran MiXCR on the 5' RACE reads; one entry per CDR3 protein. This table has roughly 320,000 distinct CDR3 sequences, 25% to 30% appearing once. The V and J ends lost 8 bases and 6 bases respectively, with 17 bases between them. The CDR3 covers 14 residues. The V gene's germline CDR1 is MNHEY and CDR2 SVGAGI. Sequencing was done on a sample of PBMCs or a T cell subset sorted from them (not recorded which). This chain connects TRBV6-5 to TRBJ2-1; D is possibly TRBD1 or TRBD2 (5 bases each). The TCR sequence derives from an adult woman who had mild COVID-19 (a few samples of this study predate the infection). Cell type and time point are not known. CDR3 bases: TGTGCCAGCGAGAGTGGGGGAGCGGTCAATGAGCAGTTCTTC. Translation: CASESGGAVNEQFF.